Here is one T cell receptor (beta chain) with its context. Its antigen is still unknown. The data belong to a study of blood T cells in healthy people across ages. Deletions cut 2 bases from V and 2 bases from J, with 16 bases between. The CDR3 is 17 amino acids. The germline V gene encodes CDR1 MNHEY and CDR2 SVGEGT. Primed by a sample-barcoded 5' primer and a J-beta primer mix, a second PCR proceeded for 7 to 11 cycles. TCRdb recomputed calls from the 5' RACE reads with MiXCR, one row per CDR3 protein. The sample lists fewer than 2,000,000 distinct CDR3 sequences, about two fifths seen once, with 20% to 25% in the top ten. Study-wide points: In older individuals, TCR beta diversity per million T cells was lower, falling roughly linearly with age.

What was sequenced was blood. The sequence was collected from a human donor in good health. The chain recombines TRBV6-2 or TRBV6-3 with TRBJ1-5; D remains ambiguous. DNA for the CDR3: TGTGCCAGCAGTTACCCGGCCCCGGACGGAGGCAATCAGCCCCAGCATTTT. Protein: CASSYPAPDGGNQPQHF.